Shown below are 3 T cell receptor beta chains from a single sample sequenced in a study of OX40 agonist ivuxolimab in advanced cancers. Using immunoSEQ multiplex PCR, the repertoire was profiled, and TCRdb retains in-frame clones only, with some absent. The data contain roughly 56,000 clones, 84% of them seen just once; the ten biggest clones take up 4.6%. Here the sequenced sample was CD4+ or CD8+ T cells sorted from blood, taken in a trial of the OX40 agonist ivuxolimab. These receptors were obtained from an adult with an advanced solid tumor such as melanoma, head and neck, liver or kidney cancer.

The CDR3 region is CASSLAANNEQFF. CDR3 bases: TGCGCCAGCAGCTTGGCGGCAAACAATGAGCAGTTCTTC. This chain connects TRBV5-1 to TRBJ2-1; D remains unclear. This CDR3 is built from 13 residues. V was trimmed by 0 bases and J by 5 bases, leaving 6 bases between them. Germline-derived CDR1 and CDR2 are SGHRS and YFSETQ.

This rearrangement joins TRBV6-1 to TRBJ1-6, with 8 bases identical to TRBD1. Looked up from germline, CDR1 is MNHNS and CDR2 is SASEGT. J was trimmed by 8 bases and V by 3 bases; bases with no gene match: 12. The CDR3 has 17 residues. CDR3 nucleotide sequence: TGTGCCAGCAGTGACGGACAGGGAAGGGGGCTATATTCACCCCTCCACTTT. Translating gives CASSDGQGRGLYSPLHF.

The rearrangement links TRBV28 to TRBJ2-6, with 7 bases that match TRBD1. CDR1 MDHEN and CDR2 SYDVKM come from the germline V gene. V lost 6 bases to trimming and J lost 0 bases; unmatched junction nucleotides: 8. The length of the CDR3 is 17 residues. Here the CDR3 reads CASSTTGFGSGANVLTF. CDR3 bases: TGTGCCAGCAGCACGACAGGGTTTGGCTCTGGGGCCAACGTCCTGACTTTC. Supplemented by reference TRBV28 and TRBJ2-6, the full variable domain reads DVKVTQSSRYLVKRTGEKVFLECVQDMDHENMFWYRQDPGLGLRLIYFSYDVKMKEKGDIPEGYSVSREKKERFSLILESASTNQTSMYLCASSTTGFGSGANVLTFGAGSRLTVL.